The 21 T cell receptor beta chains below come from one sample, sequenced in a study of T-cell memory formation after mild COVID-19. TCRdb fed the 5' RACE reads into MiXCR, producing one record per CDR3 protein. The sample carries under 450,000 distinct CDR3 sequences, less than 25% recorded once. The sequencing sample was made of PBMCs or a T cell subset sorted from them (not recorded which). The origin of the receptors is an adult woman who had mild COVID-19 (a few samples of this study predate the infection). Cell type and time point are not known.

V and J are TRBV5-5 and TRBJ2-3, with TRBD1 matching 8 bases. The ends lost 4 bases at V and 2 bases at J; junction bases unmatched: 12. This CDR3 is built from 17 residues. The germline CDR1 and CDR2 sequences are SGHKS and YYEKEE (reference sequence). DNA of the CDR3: TGTGCCAGCAGCCTTATTGCCGGGACAGGTTTCACAGATACGCAGTATTTT. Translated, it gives CASSLIAGTGFTDTQYF.

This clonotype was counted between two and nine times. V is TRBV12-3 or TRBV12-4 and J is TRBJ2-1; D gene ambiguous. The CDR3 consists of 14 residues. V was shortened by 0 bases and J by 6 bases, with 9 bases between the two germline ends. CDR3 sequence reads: CASSLAEWGNEQFF. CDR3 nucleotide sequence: TGTGCCAGCAGTTTAGCCGAATGGGGCAATGAGCAGTTCTTC.

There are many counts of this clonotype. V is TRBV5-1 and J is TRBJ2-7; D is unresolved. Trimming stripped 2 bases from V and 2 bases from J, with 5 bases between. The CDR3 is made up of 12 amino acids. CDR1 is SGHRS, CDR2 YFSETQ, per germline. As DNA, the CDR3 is TGCGCCAGCAGCTTAACAACCTACGAGCAGTACTTC. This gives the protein CASSLTTYEQYF.

This CDR3 reads CASSESGRDNNEQFF. CDR3 nucleotides: TGTGCCAGCAGCGAAAGCGGGAGAGACAACAATGAGCAGTTCTTC. V is TRBV9 and J is TRBJ2-1; 8 nucleotides match TRBD2. Germline V CDR1 and CDR2: SGDLS, YYNGEE. The junction had 7 bases not matched to a gene; V was cut back by 3 bases and J by 5 bases. This CDR3 has 15 residues.

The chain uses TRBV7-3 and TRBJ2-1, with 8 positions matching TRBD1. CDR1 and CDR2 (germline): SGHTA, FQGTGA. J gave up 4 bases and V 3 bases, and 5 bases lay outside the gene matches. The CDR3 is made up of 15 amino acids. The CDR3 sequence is CASSLTDRDYNEQFF. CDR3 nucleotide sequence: TGTGCCAGCAGCTTGACGGACAGGGATTACAATGAGCAGTTCTTC.

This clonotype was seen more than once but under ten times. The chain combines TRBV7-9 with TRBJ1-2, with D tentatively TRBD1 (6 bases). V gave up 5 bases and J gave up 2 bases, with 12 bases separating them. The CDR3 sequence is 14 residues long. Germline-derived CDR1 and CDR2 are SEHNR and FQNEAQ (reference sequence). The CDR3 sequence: CASSPGQTNYGYTF. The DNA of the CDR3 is TGTGCCAGCAGCCCGGGACAAACCAACTATGGCTACACCTTC. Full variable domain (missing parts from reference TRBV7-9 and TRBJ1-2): DTGVSQNPRHKITKRGQNVTFRCDPISEHNRLYWYRQTLGQGPEFLTYFQNEAQLEKSRLLSDRFSAERPKGSFSTLEIQRTEQGDSAMYLCASSPGQTNYGYTFGSGTRLTVV.

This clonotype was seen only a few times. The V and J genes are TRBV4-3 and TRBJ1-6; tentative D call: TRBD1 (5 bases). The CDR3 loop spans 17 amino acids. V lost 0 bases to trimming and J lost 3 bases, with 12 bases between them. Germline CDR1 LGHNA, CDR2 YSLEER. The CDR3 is CASSQDLGDLYNSPLHF. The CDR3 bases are TGCGCCAGCAGCCAAGATCTGGGGGACCTCTATAATTCACCCCTCCACTTT.

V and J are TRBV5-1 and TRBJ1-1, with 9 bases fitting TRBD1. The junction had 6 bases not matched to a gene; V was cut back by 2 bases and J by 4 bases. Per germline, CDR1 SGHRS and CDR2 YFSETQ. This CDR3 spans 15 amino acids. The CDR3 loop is CASSFLGQGGTEAFF. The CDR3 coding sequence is TGCGCCAGCAGCTTTCTGGGACAGGGTGGCACTGAAGCTTTCTTT.

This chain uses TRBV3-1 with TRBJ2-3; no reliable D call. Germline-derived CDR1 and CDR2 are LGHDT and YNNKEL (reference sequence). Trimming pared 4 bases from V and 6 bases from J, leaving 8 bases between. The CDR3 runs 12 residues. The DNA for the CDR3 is TGTGCCAGCAGCCGAAGAGGTGATACGCAGTATTTT. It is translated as CASSRRGDTQYF.

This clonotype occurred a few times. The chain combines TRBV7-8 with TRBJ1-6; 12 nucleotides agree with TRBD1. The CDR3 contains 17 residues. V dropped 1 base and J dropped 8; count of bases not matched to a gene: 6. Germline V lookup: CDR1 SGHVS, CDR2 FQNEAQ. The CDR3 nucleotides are TGTGCCAGCAGCTTAGTGGGACAGGGGGCGAGGGATTCACCCCTCCACTTT. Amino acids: CASSLVGQGARDSPLHF.

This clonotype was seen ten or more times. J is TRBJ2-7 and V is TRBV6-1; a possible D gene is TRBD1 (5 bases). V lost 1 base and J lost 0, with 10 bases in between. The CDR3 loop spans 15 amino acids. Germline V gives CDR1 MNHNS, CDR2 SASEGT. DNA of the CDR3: TGTGCCAGCAGTGAAGAACAGGCATCCTCCTACGAGCAGTACTTC. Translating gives CASSEEQASSYEQYF.

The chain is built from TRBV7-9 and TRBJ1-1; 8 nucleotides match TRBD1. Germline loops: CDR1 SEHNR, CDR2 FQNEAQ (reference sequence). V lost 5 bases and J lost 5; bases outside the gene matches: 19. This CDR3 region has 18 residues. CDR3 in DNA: TGTGCCAGCAGCCTATTAGGGGCACTACAGGGGGTGGGGACTGAAGCTTTCTTT. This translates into CASSLLGALQGVGTEAFF.

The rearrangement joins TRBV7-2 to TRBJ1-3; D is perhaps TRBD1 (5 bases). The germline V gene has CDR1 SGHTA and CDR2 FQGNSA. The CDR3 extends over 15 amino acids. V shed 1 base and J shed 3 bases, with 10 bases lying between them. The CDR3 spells CASSLGTFVGNTIYF. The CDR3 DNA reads TGTGCCAGCAGCTTAGGGACATTCGTTGGAAACACCATATATTTT.

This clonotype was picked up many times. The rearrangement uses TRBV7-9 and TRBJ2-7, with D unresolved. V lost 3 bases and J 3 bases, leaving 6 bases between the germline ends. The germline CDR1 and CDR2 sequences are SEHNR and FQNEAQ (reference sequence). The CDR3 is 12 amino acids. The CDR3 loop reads CASSFGVYEQYF. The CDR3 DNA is TGTGCCAGCAGCTTTGGGGTCTACGAGCAGTACTTC.

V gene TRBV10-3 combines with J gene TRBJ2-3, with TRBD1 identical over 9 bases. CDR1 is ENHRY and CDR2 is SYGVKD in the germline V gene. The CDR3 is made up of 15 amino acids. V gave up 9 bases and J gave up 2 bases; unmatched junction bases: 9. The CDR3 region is CAMKSRDRATDTQYF. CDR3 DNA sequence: TGTGCCATGAAGAGCCGGGACAGGGCCACAGATACGCAGTATTTT.

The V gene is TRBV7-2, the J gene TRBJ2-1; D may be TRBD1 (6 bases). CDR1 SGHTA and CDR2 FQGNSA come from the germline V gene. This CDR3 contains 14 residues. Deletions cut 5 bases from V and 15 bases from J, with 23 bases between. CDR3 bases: TGTGCCAGCAGCCCAAACCCGAACGTACAGGGACGGTTCTTC. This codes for CASSPNPNVQGRFF.

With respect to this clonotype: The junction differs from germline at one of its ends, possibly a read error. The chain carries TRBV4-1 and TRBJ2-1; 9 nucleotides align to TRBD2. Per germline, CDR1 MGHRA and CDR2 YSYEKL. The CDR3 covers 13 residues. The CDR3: CASSQDIAGEVIF. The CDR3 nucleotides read TGCGCCAGCAGCCAAGATATAGCGGGAGAGGTAATCTTC.

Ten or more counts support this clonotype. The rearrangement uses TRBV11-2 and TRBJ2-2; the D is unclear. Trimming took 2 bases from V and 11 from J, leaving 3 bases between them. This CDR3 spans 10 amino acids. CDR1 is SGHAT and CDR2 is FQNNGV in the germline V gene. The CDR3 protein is CASSLSELFF. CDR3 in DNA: TGTGCCAGCAGCTTAAGTGAGCTGTTTTTT. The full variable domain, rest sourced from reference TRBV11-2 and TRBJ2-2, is EAGVAQSPRYKIIEKRQSVAFWCNPISGHATLYWYQQILGQGPKLLIQFQNNGVVDDSQLPKDRFSAERLKGVDSTLKIQPAKLEDSAVYLCASSLSELFFGEGSRLTVL.

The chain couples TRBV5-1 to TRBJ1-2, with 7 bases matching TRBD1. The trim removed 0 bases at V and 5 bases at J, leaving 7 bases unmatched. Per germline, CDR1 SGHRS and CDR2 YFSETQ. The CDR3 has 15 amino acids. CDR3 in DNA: TGCGCCAGCAGCTTGGCCCCCCCGACAGGGTATGGCTACACCTTC. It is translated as CASSLAPPTGYGYTF.

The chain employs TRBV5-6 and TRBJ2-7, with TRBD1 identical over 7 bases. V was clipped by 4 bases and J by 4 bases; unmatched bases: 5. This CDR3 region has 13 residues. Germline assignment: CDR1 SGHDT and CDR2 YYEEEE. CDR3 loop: CASSVDRLYEQYF. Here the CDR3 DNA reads TGTGCCAGCAGCGTGGACAGGCTATACGAGCAGTACTTC.

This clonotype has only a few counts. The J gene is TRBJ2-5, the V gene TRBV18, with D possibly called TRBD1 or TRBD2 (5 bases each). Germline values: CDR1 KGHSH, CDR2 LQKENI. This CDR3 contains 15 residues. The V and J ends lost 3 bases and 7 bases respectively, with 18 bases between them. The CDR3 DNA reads TGTGCCAGCTCACCGGGGACCACCCAGGCGGGGACCCAGTACTTC. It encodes CASSPGTTQAGTQYF. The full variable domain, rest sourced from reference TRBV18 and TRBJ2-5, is NAGVMQNPRHLVRRRGQEARLRCSPMKGHSHVYWYRQLPEEGLKFMVYLQKENIIDESGMPKERFSAEFPKEGPSILRIQQVVRGDSAAYFCASSPGTTQAGTQYFGPGTRLLVL.